The 13 T cell receptor beta chains given below trace back to one sample, sequenced in a study of T-cell memory formation after mild COVID-19 (dated by TCRdb to about 2021). The method was 5' RACE. The sequencing machine was an Illumina NovaSeq 6000. In TCRdb, the public reads were trimmed at Q25 with fastp and aligned with MiXCR, with productive beta chains retained. When rows share a CDR3 protein, they turn into one entry using the most common DNA and genes. Here the sample has around 410,000 distinct CDR3 sequences; roughly a quarter occur a single time. Together, the top ten hold roughly 14% of the sample. The specimen was PBMCs or a T cell subset sorted from them (not recorded which). These receptors originate from an adult woman who had mild COVID-19 (a few samples of this study predate the infection). The sample titles of this study are shuffled in the database, so cell type and time point are left out; the donor was told from shared clones.

This clonotype was picked up many times. The rearrangement joins TRBV7-6 to TRBJ2-5, with no clear D. CDR3 length: 13 residues. The V gene lost 1 base and the J gene lost 5 bases, with 8 bases spanning the gap. Germline CDR1 SGHVS, CDR2 FNYEAQ. In DNA form, the CDR3 reads TGTGCCAGCAGCTTAGGACCATTCGAGACCCAGTACTTC. It encodes CASSLGPFETQYF.

This chain connects TRBV4-2 to TRBJ2-1; 15 bases map to TRBD2. Trimming took 1 base from V and 8 from J; bases not matched to a gene: 3. This CDR3 contains 16 residues. CDR1 is LGHNA and CDR2 is YNFKEQ in the germline V gene. CDR3 residues: CASSQGRTSGGDEQFF. As DNA, the CDR3 is TGTGCCAGCAGCCAAGGAAGGACTAGCGGGGGGGATGAGCAGTTCTTC.

This clonotype has more than one count but fewer than ten. This chain joins TRBV7-9 and TRBJ2-3; D call uncertain. CDR1 and CDR2 from the germline V gene are SEHNR and FQNEAQ (reference sequence). This CDR3 is 15 amino acids long. Deletions cut 5 bases from V and 0 bases from J, with 12 bases between. CDR3 protein: CASSPPRTSTDTQYF. Written as DNA, the CDR3 is TGTGCCAGCAGCCCGCCGCGGACGAGCACAGATACGCAGTATTTT.

This clonotype was detected ten times or more. This chain joins TRBV4-2 and TRBJ2-3, with 16 bases matching TRBD2. CDR3 length equals 17 residues. Looked up from germline, CDR1 is LGHNA and CDR2 is YNFKEQ. The J segment lost 4 bases and the V segment lost 3 bases, leaving 4 bases of the junction unmatched. The CDR3 loop is CASSQGLAGGPADTQYF. CDR3 DNA sequence: TGTGCCAGCAGCCAGGGACTAGCGGGAGGGCCGGCAGATACGCAGTATTTT.

CDR3 in DNA: TGTGCCAGCTGGGGGGCGAACACCGGGGAGCTGTTTTTT. Its translation is CASWGANTGELFF. V and J are TRBV6-2 or TRBV6-3 and TRBJ2-2; perhaps TRBD2 as D (6 bases). The V end was cut by 8 bases, the J end by 0 bases, with 7 bases between. Per the germline V gene, CDR1 is MNHEY and CDR2 is SVGEGT. The CDR3 spans 13 residues.

The chain links TRBV20-1 to TRBJ2-2, with D possibly being TRBD2 (5 bases). Germline V gene sequence: CDR1 DFQATT, CDR2 SNEGSKA (reference sequence). Trimming took 5 bases from V and 0 from J, leaving 13 bases between them. The CDR3 loop spans 15 amino acids. DNA of the CDR3: TGCAGTGCTCAAGAAGCCGGGACGAACACCGGGGAGCTGTTTTTT. This gives the protein CSAQEAGTNTGELFF.

This chain uses TRBV19 with TRBJ1-2; TRBD1 matches 7 bases. V shed 5 bases, J shed 1 base, and the junction held 7 bases outside the gene matches. Germline lookup yields CDR1 LNHDA and CDR2 SQIVND (reference sequence). CDR3 length: 15 residues. The CDR3 protein is CASSAQGQVNYGYTF. DNA of the CDR3: TGTGCCAGTAGTGCCCAAGGACAGGTTAACTATGGCTACACCTTC. Full variable domain (outside the CDR3, taken from reference TRBV19 and TRBJ1-2): DGGITQSPKYLFRKEGQNVTLSCEQNLNHDAMYWYRQDPGQGLRLIYYSQIVNDFQKGDIAEGYSVSREKKESFPLTVTSAQKNPTAFYLCASSAQGQVNYGYTFGSGTRLTVV.

This clonotype was counted between two and nine times. The rearrangement joins TRBV5-1 to TRBJ2-7; D ambiguous. Looked up from germline, CDR1 is SGHRS and CDR2 is YFSETQ. The CDR3 extends over 14 amino acids. Trimming stripped 0 bases from V and 4 bases from J, with 11 bases between. The CDR3 DNA sequence: TGCGCCAGCAGCTTGGCAACCGTGGAGTACGAGCAGTACTTC. Its translation: CASSLATVEYEQYF.

The rearrangement links TRBV2 to TRBJ2-1, with 10 bases matching TRBD2. V shed 4 bases and J 8 bases; nucleotides not matched to a gene: 8. Germline lookup yields CDR1 SNHLY and CDR2 FYNNEI. The CDR3 sequence is 15 residues long. CDR3 protein: CASSVASGGAYEQFF. The CDR3 DNA sequence: TGTGCCAGCAGTGTGGCGAGCGGGGGGGCTTATGAGCAGTTCTTC.

V usage is TRBV20-1 and J usage is TRBJ1-2, with D perhaps TRBD1 (5 bases). CDR1 and CDR2 (germline): DFQATT, SNEGSKA (reference sequence). V was shortened by 2 bases and J by 3 bases, with 10 bases between the two germline ends. This CDR3 has 13 amino acids. In DNA, the CDR3 is TGCAGTGCTAGATCTCAGGGAGACTATGGCTACACCTTC. Translated: CSARSQGDYGYTF.

The chain is built from TRBV18 and TRBJ2-2, with D hard to call. Trimming cost V 2 bases and J 1 base, with 8 bases left between them. The CDR3 consists of 15 residues. Germline loops: CDR1 KGHSH, CDR2 LQKENI. The DNA for the CDR3 is TGTGCCAGCTCACCAGACCAGAGGAACACCGGGGAGCTGTTTTTT. Translation: CASSPDQRNTGELFF.

The chain joins TRBV7-9 to TRBJ2-1, with a weak D call TRBD2 (5 bases). This CDR3 comprises 14 residues. The V end lost 8 bases, the J end lost 5 bases, and 16 bases lay between the germline ends. Per the germline V gene, CDR1 is SEHNR and CDR2 is FQNEAQ (reference sequence). The CDR3 nucleotides are TGTGCCAGCCTGGGCGGGCTAGTCGACAATGAGCAGTTCTTC. Amino acid sequence: CASLGGLVDNEQFF.

This clonotype was detected a few times. In nucleotides, the CDR3 is TGTGCCAGCAGCTCCGCGGGACAGTGGATTTCCTACGAGCAGTACTTC. This encodes CASSSAGQWISYEQYF. J is TRBJ2-7 and V is TRBV7-9; D is perhaps TRBD1 (7 bases). CDR1 and CDR2 (germline): SEHNR, FQNEAQ (reference sequence). Trimming stripped 4 bases from V and 1 base from J, with 17 bases between. This CDR3 is 16 amino acids long.